The TCR beta chain under discussion was sequenced for a study of metastatic and nonmetastatic thyroid tumors. Study-level information: The comparison covered peripheral blood and tumor or nodule tissue in malignant and benign thyroid patients. Notes on the study in general: Significantly higher TCR beta diversity was reportedly seen in malignant thyroid tumors than benign nodules, in blood and tumor.

Thyroid surgery had not been preceded by any treatment in any patient. From the PCR reads, TCRdb re-called clones with MiXCR. The table lists about 25,000 clones, 13% of them singletons, with about 15% in the top ten. This clone has a count of ten or more. Its antigen is as yet unknown. This TCR was sampled from a female donor with papillary thyroid cancer or a benign thyroid nodule (not recorded which). Some clones in this sample may be carry-over from other donors' samples. The sample consisted of blood.

The CDR3 loop reads CSAQSPRGSSYNEQFF. The CDR3 nucleotides are TGCAGTGCTCAATCTCCCAGGGGTAGCTCCTACAATGAGCAGTTCTTC. The chain recombines TRBV20-1 with TRBJ2-1; a possible D gene is TRBD1 (6 bases). This CDR3 is 16 amino acids long. V lost 5 bases and J lost 0, with 17 bases in between. CDR1 is DFQATT and CDR2 is SNEGSKA in the germline V gene (reference sequence).